Shown below are 20 T cell receptor beta chains from a single sample sequenced in a study of cytomegalovirus exposure and HLA in healthy donors. 13 Jbeta primers and 60 Vbeta primers were used for the PCR. The method was immunoSEQ multiplex PCR; TCRdb's version includes in-frame clones alone and lacks a portion of them. The sample records fewer than 110,000 clones, 60% to 80% being singletons. Specimen: PBMCs. The receptors shown here come from a man aged 18 to 30 in good health and CMV-seronegative.

The rearrangement links TRBV5-1 to TRBJ2-5; maybe TRBD2 (6 bases). The CDR3 covers 16 residues. Germline loops: CDR1 SGHRS, CDR2 YFSETQ. V was cut by 0 bases and J by 5 bases, with 17 bases left in between. CDR3 residues: CASSLGFGGAGETQYF. CDR3 coding DNA: TGCGCCAGCAGCTTGGGTTTCGGGGGAGCGGGTGAGACCCAGTACTTC.

The chain employs TRBV27 and TRBJ1-5; D unclear. V dropped 5 bases and J dropped 4 bases, with 18 bases sitting between them. Germline V gene lookup returns CDR1 MNHEY and CDR2 SMNVEV (reference sequence). The CDR3 spans 16 residues. The CDR3 protein is CASSPDSSRVNQPQHF. CDR3 sequence (DNA): TGTGCCAGCAGTCCCGATTCATCCCGGGTTAATCAGCCCCAGCATTTT.

The genes are TRBV7-9 and TRBJ2-3, with D tentatively TRBD1 (7 bases). CDR1 is SEHNR, CDR2 FQNEAQ, per germline (reference sequence). V was cut by 4 bases and J by 5 bases, with 16 bases left in between. This CDR3 has 15 amino acids. The CDR3 here is CASSYGGGGVDTQYF. In DNA form, the CDR3 reads TGTGCCAGCAGCTACGGAGGGGGCGGAGTAGATACGCAGTATTTT. The full variable domain, completed using reference TRBV7-9 and TRBJ2-3, is DTGVSQNPRHKITKRGQNVTFRCDPISEHNRLYWYRQTLGQGPEFLTYFQNEAQLEKSRLLSDRFSAERPKGSFSTLEIQRTEQGDSAMYLCASSYGGGGVDTQYFGPGTRLTVL.

The chain has TRBV2 and TRBJ2-5; possibly TRBD1 for D (6 bases). The J call may not be correct, given that the DNA end is closer to TRBJ2-7. This CDR3 is 13 amino acids long. Germline loops: CDR1 SNHLY, CDR2 FYNNEI. The CDR3 DNA follows: TGTGCCACCCAACAGGGCAGGGGCTACGAGCAGTACTTC. As protein: CATQQGRGYEQYF.

The chain couples TRBV6-5 to TRBJ1-1; D not certain. V was trimmed by 2 bases and J by 8 bases, leaving 6 bases between them. Per germline, CDR1 MNHEY and CDR2 SVGAGI. CDR3 size: 11 residues. As DNA, the CDR3 is TGTGCCAGCAGTTACATGGCCGAAGCTTTCTTT. It specifies CASSYMAEAFF.

V gene TRBV6-1 combines with J gene TRBJ1-5, with D tentatively TRBD1 (5 bases). Germline V lookup: CDR1 MNHNS, CDR2 SASEGT. The CDR3 loop spans 13 amino acids. V was clipped by 6 bases and J by 11 bases, with 17 bases between them. The CDR3 DNA sequence: TGTGCCAGCAGCTCATCGGGTTCGGGGGCCCAGCATTTT. Amino acid sequence: CASSSSGSGAQHF.

Worth noting for this clone: A read error may account for a junction end that differs from germline. This chain links TRBV7-2 with TRBJ1-2; no reliable D call. CDR3 length: 13 residues. Germline CDR1 is SGHTA and CDR2 is FQGNSA. In nucleotides, the CDR3 is TGTGCCAGCAGCTTAGGGACTGACTATGGCTACCCCTTC. Translated, it gives CASSLGTDYGYPF.

In nucleotides, the CDR3 is TGTGCCAGCAGCTTCGCGGGACAGGGAAACACTGAAGCTTTCTTT. Translated, it gives CASSFAGQGNTEAFF. The J gene is TRBJ1-1, the V gene TRBV11-2, with 9 bases fitting TRBD1. The germline CDR1 and CDR2 sequences are SGHAT and FQNNGV. This CDR3 has 15 amino acids. With V trimmed by 3 bases and J by 2 bases, 4 bases remained unmatched.

There are a few counts of this clone. This CDR3 is CASTSGVGREKLFF. The CDR3 DNA reads TGTGCCAGCACCTCCGGGGTGGGTAGAGAAAAACTGTTTTTT. This chain joins TRBV5-6 and TRBJ1-4; D gene unclear. The germline V gene has CDR1 SGHDT and CDR2 YYEEEE. The CDR3 totals 14 residues. The ends were cut back, 6 bases at V and 8 bases at J, with 17 bases in the middle.

This clone appeared once. The V and J genes are TRBV18 and TRBJ2-3, with unresolved D. V lost 4 bases to trimming and J lost 2 bases, with 4 bases between them. The germline V gene has CDR1 KGHSH and CDR2 LQKENI. CDR3 length: 12 residues. The CDR3 protein is CASSLLTDTQYF. CDR3 nucleotide sequence: TGTGCCAGCTCACTTCTCACAGATACGCAGTATTTT.

The chain carries TRBV4-3 and TRBJ2-7; D gene ambiguous. CDR3 length: 15 residues. Germline CDR1 reads LGHNA; CDR2 reads YSLEER. Deletions cut 1 base from V and 3 bases from J, with 13 bases between. The DNA of the CDR3 is TGCGCCAGCAGCCAAGGAGCGTTGACGGGCTACGAGCAGTACTTC. It specifies CASSQGALTGYEQYF.

The V call is TRBV29-1, the J call TRBJ2-2; D is possibly TRBD2 (7 bases). There are 13 residues in the CDR3. The V gene's germline CDR1 is SQVTM and CDR2 ANQGSEA. Trimming removed 8 bases from V and 6 bases from J, with 16 bases in between. CDR3 residues: CSLGGGGAGELFF. The DNA for the CDR3 is TGCAGCCTGGGGGGAGGGGGGGCCGGGGAGCTGTTTTTT.

The chain recombines TRBV5-1 with TRBJ1-6, with a weak D call TRBD1 (5 bases). The CDR3 has 13 residues. Germline CDR1 is SGHRS and CDR2 is YFSETQ. The V end was cut by 4 bases, the J end by 5 bases, with 7 bases between. CDR3 loop: CASSDRNNSPLHF. The CDR3 bases are TGCGCCAGCAGCGACAGAAATAATTCACCCCTCCACTTT.

J is TRBJ2-1 and V is TRBV7-9; D is perhaps TRBD2 (5 bases). The germline gives CDR1 SEHNR, CDR2 FQNEAQ (reference sequence). The V end lost 5 bases, the J end lost 6 bases, and 17 bases lay between the germline ends. This CDR3 is 15 amino acids long. CDR3 sequence reads: CASSHYAVRGNEQFF. The CDR3 DNA reads as TGTGCCAGCAGCCATTACGCCGTCCGGGGCAATGAGCAGTTCTTC. Variable domain in full (rest from reference TRBV7-9 and TRBJ2-1): DTGVSQNPRHKITKRGQNVTFRCDPISEHNRLYWYRQTLGQGPEFLTYFQNEAQLEKSRLLSDRFSAERPKGSFSTLEIQRTEQGDSAMYLCASSHYAVRGNEQFFGPGTRLTVL.

The chain joins TRBV27 to TRBJ2-7; possibly TRBD2 for D (6 bases). V dropped 4 bases and J dropped 6 bases, with 10 bases sitting between them. The germline gives CDR1 MNHEY, CDR2 SMNVEV (reference sequence). CDR3 size: 12 residues. The CDR3 spells CASSWGGAEQYF. As DNA, the CDR3 is TGTGCCAGCAGTTGGGGCGGGGCCGAGCAGTACTTC.

This chain links TRBV11-2 with TRBJ2-3; D perhaps matches TRBD2 (6 bases). The CDR3 runs to 16 residues. Germline-derived CDR1 and CDR2 are SGHAT and FQNNGV. Trimming removed 7 bases from V and 0 bases from J, with 17 bases in between. CDR3 amino acids: CASTPGRGTSTDTQYF. CDR3 sequence (DNA): TGTGCCAGCACCCCAGGGCGGGGCACTAGCACAGATACGCAGTATTTT.

The gene calls are TRBV11-2 and TRBJ1-4, with D tentatively TRBD1 (6 bases). CDR1 is SGHAT, CDR2 FQNNGV, per germline. Trimming shortened V by 3 bases and J by 5 bases, and 13 bases separated the two germline ends. The CDR3 contains 15 residues. The CDR3 loop reads CASSFRTALNEKLFF. The CDR3 nucleotides are TGTGCCAGCAGCTTCCGGACAGCTCTAAATGAAAAACTGTTTTTT.

V is TRBV4-3 and J is TRBJ2-1; D is possibly TRBD1 (5 bases). Trimming cost V 3 bases and J 5 bases, with 14 bases left between them. Germline-derived CDR1 and CDR2 are LGHNA and YSLEER. CDR3 size: 15 residues. DNA for the CDR3: TGCGCCAGCAGCCACAGGGTCCAACGTGACAATGAGCAGTTCTTC. This gives the protein CASSHRVQRDNEQFF.

The chain carries TRBV11-2 and TRBJ2-3; 7 bases are shared with TRBD1. V was pared by 5 bases and J by 7 bases, with 12 bases of the junction left unmatched. There are 15 residues in the CDR3. Germline V lookup: CDR1 SGHAT, CDR2 FQNNGV. CDR3 sequence reads: CASSPDRAPSYTQYF. CDR3 nucleotides: TGTGCCAGCAGCCCTGACAGGGCCCCATCATATACGCAGTATTTT.

This clone was seen a handful of times. Other DNA sequences of this sample code for an identical CDR3. This sequence joins TRBV29-1 and TRBJ1-1; 9 bases line up with TRBD1. The ends lost 6 bases at V and 1 base at J; junction bases unmatched: 3. There are 13 residues in the CDR3. Per the germline V gene, CDR1 is SQVTM and CDR2 is ANQGSEA. CDR3 DNA: TGCAGCGTGGACAGGGGCTCGAACACTGAAGCTTTCTTT. As protein: CSVDRGSNTEAFF.